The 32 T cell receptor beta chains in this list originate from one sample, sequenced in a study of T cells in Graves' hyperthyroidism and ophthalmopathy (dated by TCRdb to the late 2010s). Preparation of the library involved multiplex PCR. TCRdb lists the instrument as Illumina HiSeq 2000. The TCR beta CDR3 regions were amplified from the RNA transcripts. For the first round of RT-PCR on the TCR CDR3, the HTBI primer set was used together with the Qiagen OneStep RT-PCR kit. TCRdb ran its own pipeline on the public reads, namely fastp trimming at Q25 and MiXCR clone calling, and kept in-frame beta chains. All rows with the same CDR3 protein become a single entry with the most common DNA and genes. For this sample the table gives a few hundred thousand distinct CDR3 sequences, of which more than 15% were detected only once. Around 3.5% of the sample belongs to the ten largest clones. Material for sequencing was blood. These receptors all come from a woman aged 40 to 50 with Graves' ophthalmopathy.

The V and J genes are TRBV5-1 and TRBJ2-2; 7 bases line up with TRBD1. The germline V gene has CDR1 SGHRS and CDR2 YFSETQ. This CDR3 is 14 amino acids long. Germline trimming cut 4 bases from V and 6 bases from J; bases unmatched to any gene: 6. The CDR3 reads CASSVSTGAGELFF. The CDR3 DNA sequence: TGCGCCAGCAGCGTTTCCACAGGGGCCGGGGAGCTGTTTTTT.

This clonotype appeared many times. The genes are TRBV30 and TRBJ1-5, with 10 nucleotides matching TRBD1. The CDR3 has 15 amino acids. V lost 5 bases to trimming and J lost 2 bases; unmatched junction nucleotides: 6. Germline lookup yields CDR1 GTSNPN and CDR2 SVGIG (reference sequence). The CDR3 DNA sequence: TGTGCCTGGGGCAAAGGGACAGGGGGCAATCAGCCCCAGCATTTT. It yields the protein CAWGKGTGGNQPQHF.

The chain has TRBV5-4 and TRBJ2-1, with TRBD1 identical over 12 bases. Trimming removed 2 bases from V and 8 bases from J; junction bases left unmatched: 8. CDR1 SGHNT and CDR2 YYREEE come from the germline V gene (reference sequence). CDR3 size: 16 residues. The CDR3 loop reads CASSFLPGQGADEQFF. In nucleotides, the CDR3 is TGTGCCAGCAGCTTTTTACCGGGACAGGGGGCGGATGAGCAGTTCTTC.

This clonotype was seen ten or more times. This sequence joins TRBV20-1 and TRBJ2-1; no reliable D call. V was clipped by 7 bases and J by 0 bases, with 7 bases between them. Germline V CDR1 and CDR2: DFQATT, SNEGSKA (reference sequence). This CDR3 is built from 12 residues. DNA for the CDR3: TGCAGTGGGTCCACCTCCTACAATGAGCAGTTCTTC. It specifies CSGSTSYNEQFF.

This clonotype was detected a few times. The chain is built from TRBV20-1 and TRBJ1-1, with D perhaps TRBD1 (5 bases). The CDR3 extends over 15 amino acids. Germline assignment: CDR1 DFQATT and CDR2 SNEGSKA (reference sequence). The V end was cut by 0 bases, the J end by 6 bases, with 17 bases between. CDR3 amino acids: CSARDKYPREAEAFF. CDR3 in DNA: TGCAGTGCTAGAGATAAATACCCCAGGGAAGCTGAAGCTTTCTTT.

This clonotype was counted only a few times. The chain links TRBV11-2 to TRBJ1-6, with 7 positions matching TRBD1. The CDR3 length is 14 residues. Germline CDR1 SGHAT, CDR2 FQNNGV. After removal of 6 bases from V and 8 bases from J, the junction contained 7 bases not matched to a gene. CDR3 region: CASRQQGRDSPLHF. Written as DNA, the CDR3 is TGTGCCAGCAGACAACAGGGGAGGGATTCACCCCTCCACTTT. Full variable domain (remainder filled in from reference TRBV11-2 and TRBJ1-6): EAGVAQSPRYKIIEKRQSVAFWCNPISGHATLYWYQQILGQGPKLLIQFQNNGVVDDSQLPKDRFSAERLKGVDSTLKIQPAKLEDSAVYLCASRQQGRDSPLHFGNGTRLTVT.

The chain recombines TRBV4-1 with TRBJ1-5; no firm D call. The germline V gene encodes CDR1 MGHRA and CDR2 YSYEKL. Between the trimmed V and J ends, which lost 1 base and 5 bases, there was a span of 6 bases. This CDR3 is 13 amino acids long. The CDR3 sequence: CASSQVTDQPQHF. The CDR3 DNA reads TGCGCCAGCAGCCAAGTAACAGATCAGCCCCAGCATTTT.

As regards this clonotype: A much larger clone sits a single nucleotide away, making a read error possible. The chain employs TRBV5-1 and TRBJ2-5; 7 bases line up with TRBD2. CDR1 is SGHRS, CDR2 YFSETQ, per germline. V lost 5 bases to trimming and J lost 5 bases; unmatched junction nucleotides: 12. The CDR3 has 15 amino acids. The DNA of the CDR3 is TGCGCCAGCAGATTTTCGACTAGCAGTCTGGAGACCCAGTACTTC. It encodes CASRFSTSSLETQYF.

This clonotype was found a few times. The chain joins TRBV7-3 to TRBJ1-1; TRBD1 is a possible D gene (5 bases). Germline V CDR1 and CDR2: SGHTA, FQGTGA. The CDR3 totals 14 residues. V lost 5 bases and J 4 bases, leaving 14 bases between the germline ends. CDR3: CASSAGGGITEAFF. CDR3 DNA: TGTGCCAGCAGCGCGGGGGGGGGGATCACTGAAGCTTTCTTT.

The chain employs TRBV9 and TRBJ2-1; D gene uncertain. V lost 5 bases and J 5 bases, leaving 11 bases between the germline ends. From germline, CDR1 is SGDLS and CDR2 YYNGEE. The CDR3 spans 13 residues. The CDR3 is CASSSFPDNEQFF. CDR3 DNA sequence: TGTGCCAGCAGTTCTTTTCCGGACAATGAGCAGTTCTTC.

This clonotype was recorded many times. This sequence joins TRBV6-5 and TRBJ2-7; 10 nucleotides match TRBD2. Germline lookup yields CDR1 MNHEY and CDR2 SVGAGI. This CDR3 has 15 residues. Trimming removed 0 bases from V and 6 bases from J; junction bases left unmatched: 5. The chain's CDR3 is CASSYSLQREGEQYF. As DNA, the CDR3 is TGTGCCAGCAGTTACTCCCTGCAGCGGGAGGGCGAGCAGTACTTC.

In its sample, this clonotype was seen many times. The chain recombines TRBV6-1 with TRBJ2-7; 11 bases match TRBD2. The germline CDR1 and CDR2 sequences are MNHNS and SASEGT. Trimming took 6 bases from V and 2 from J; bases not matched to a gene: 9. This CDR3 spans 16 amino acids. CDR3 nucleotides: TGTGCCAGCAGACGACTAGCGGGAAATCGGGCCTACGAGCAGTACTTC. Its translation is CASRRLAGNRAYEQYF.

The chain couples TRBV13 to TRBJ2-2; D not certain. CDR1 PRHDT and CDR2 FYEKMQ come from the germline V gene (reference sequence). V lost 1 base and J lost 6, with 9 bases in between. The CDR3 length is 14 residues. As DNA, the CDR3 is TGTGCCAGCAGCTTAGAACGGCCGGCCGGGGAGCTGTTTTTT. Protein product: CASSLERPAGELFF.

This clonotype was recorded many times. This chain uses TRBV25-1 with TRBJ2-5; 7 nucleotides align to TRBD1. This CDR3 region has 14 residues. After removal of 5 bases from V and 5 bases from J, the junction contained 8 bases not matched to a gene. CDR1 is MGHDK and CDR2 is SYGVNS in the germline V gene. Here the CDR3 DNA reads TGTGCCAGCAGTCTTTCTGACAGGGCGGAGACCCAGTACTTC. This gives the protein CASSLSDRAETQYF.

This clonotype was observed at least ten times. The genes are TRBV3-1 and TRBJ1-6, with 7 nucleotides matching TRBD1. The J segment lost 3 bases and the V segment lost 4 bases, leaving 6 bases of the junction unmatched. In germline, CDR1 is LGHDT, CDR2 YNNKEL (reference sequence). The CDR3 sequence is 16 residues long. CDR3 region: CASSLLPGGYNSPLHF. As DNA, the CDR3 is TGTGCCAGCAGCCTTCTCCCAGGGGGCTATAATTCACCCCTCCACTTT.

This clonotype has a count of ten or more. The CDR3 DNA reads TGTGCCTGGGATAGGGACGAACAGGGGGCCTACAATGAGCAGTTCTTC. Encoded protein: CAWDRDEQGAYNEQFF. This chain links TRBV30 with TRBJ2-1; 8 bases align to TRBD1. J gave up 2 bases and V 5 bases, and 11 bases lay outside the gene matches. This CDR3 contains 16 residues. Germline V gene sequence: CDR1 GTSNPN, CDR2 SVGIG (reference sequence).

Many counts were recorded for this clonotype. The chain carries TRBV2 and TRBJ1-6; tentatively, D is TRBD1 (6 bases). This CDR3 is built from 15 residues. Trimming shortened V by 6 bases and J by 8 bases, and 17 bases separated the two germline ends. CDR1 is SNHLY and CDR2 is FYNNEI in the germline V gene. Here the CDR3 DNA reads TGTGCCAGCAGGCCCATGGGGGCGGTTGATTCACCCCTCCACTTT. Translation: CASRPMGAVDSPLHF.

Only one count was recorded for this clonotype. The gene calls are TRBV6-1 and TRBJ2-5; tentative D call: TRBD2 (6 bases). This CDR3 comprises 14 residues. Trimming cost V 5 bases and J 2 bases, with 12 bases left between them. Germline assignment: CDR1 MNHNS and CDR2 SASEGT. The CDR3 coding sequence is TGTGCCAGCAGTCAACGGGACTGGCAAGAGACCCAGTACTTC. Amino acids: CASSQRDWQETQYF.

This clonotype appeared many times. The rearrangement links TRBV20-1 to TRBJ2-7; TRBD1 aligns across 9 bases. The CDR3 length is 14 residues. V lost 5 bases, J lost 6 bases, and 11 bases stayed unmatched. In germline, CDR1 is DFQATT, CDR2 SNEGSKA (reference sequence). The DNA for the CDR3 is TGCAGTGCTCCGCGCGCGGGACAGGGTTCCGAGCAGTACTTC. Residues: CSAPRAGQGSEQYF.

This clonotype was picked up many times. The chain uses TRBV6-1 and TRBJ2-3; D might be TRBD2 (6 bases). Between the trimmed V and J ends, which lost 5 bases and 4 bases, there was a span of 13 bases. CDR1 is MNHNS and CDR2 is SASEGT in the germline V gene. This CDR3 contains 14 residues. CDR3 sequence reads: CASSSGTPSDTQYF. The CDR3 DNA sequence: TGTGCCAGCAGTTCCGGGACTCCTTCAGATACGCAGTATTTT.

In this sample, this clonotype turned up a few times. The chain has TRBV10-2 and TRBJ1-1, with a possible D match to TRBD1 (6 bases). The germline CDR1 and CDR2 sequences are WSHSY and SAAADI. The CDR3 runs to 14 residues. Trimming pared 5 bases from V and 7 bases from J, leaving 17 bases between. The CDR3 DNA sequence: TGCGCCAGCAGTCCGGGACATGGGGGGATTGAAGCTTTCTTT. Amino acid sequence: CASSPGHGGIEAFF.

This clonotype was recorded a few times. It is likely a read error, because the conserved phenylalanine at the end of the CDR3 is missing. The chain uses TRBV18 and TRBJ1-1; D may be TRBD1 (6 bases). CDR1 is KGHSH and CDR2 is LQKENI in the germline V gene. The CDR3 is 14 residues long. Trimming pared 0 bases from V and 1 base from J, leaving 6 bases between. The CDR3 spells CASSPPGQNTEAFS. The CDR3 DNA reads TGTGCCAGCTCACCACCGGGACAGAACACTGAAGCTTTCTCT.

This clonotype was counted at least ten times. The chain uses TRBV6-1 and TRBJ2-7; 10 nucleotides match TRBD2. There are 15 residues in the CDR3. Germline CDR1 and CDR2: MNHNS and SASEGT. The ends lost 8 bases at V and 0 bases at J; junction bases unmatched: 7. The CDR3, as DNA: TGTGCCAGCCAAAGGTCTAGCGGGAGCTCCTACGAGCAGTACTTC. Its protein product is CASQRSSGSSYEQYF.

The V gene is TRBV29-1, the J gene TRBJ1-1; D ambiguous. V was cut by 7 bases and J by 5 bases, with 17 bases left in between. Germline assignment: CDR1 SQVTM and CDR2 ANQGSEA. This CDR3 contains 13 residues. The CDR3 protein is CSDSKGLGTEAFF. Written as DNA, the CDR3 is TGCAGCGACTCCAAGGGCCTGGGTACTGAAGCTTTCTTT.

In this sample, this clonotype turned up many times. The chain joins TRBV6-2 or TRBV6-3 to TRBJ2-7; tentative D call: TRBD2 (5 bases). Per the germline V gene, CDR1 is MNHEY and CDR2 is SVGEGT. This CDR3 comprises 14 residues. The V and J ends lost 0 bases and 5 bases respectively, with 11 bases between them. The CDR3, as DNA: TGTGCCAGCAGTTACTCTCCCGGGATAAACGAGCAGTACTTC. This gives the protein CASSYSPGINEQYF.

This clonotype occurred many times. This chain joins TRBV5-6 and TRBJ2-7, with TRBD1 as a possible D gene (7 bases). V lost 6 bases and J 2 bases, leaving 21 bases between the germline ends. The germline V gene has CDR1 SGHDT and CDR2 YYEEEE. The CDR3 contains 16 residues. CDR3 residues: CASTRGTSVLAYEQYF. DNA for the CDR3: TGTGCCAGCACCAGGGGGACTTCCGTCCTGGCCTACGAGCAGTACTTC. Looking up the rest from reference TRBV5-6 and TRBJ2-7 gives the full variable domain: DAGVTQSPTHLIKTRGQQVTLRCSPKSGHDTVSWYQQALGQGPQFIFQYYEEEERQRGNFPDRFSGHQFPNYSSELNVNALLLGDSALYLCASTRGTSVLAYEQYFGPGTRLTVT.

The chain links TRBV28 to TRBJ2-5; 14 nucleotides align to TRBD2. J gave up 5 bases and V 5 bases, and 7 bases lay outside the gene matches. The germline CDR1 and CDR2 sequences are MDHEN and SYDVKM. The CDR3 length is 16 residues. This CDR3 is CASSLTSGRARETQYF. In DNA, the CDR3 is TGTGCCAGCAGTCTGACTAGCGGGAGGGCCAGGGAGACCCAGTACTTC.

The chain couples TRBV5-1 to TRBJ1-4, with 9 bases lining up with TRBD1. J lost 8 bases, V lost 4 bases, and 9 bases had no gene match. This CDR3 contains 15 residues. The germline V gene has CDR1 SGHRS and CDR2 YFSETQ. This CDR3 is CASSQTGTGLEKLFF. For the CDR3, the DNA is TGCGCCAGCAGCCAGACCGGGACAGGGTTAGAAAAACTGTTTTTT. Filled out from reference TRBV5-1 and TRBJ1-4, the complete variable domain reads KAGVTQTPRYLIKTRGQQVTLSCSPISGHRSVSWYQQTPGQGLQFLFEYFSETQRNKGNFPGRFSGRQFSNSRSEMNVSTLELGDSALYLCASSQTGTGLEKLFFGSGTQLSVL.

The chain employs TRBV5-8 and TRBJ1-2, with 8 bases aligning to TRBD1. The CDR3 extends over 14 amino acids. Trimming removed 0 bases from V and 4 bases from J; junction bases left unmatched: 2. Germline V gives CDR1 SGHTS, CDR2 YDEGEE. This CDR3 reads CASSLGTGSYGYTF. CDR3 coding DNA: TGTGCCAGCAGCTTGGGGACAGGGTCCTATGGCTACACCTTC.

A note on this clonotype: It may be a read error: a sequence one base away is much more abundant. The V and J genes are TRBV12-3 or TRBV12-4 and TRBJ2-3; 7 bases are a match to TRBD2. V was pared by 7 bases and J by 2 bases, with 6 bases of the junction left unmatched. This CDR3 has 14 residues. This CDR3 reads CASTHLAATDTQYF. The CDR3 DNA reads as TGTGCCAGCACCCATCTAGCGGCCACAGATACGCAGTATTTT.

The CDR3 region has the DNA TGTGCCAGCAGTGCACAGGGACTTGGAAACACCATATATTTT. It translates to CASSAQGLGNTIYF. V usage is TRBV2 and J usage is TRBJ1-3; D may be TRBD1 (6 bases). Trimming shortened V by 4 bases and J by 3 bases, and 10 bases separated the two germline ends. Germline CDR1 and CDR2: SNHLY and FYNNEI. The CDR3 loop spans 14 amino acids. Filled out from reference TRBV2 and TRBJ1-3, the complete variable domain reads EPEVTQTPSHQVTQMGQEVILRCVPISNHLYFYWYRQILGQKVEFLVSFYNNEISEKSEIFDDQFSVERPDGSNFTLKIRSTKLEDSAMYFCASSAQGLGNTIYFGEGSWLTVV.

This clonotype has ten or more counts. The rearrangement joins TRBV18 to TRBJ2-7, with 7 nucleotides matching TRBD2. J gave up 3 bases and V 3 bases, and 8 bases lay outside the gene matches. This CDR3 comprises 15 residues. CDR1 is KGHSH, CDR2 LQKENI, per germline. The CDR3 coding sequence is TGTGCCAGCTCACCGGAGGTAGCTAGCGGCTACGAGCAGTACTTC. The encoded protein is CASSPEVASGYEQYF.